The 19 T cell receptor beta chains listed next were all sequenced from one sample in a study of T-cell reconstitution after alpha-beta-depleted transplantation in children. Preparing the TCRbeta library involved the use of unique molecular identifiers. A single record per CDR3 protein comes from TCRdb applying MiXCR to the PCR reads. This sample carries about 200,000 distinct CDR3 sequences, roughly 8.1% of them seen once, and the ten largest clones take roughly 36%. This specimen consisted of PBMCs, mostly from graft donor cells, obtained 360 days after TCRalphabeta/CD19-depleted stem cell transplant. These TCRs come from a male patient under 10 years old who had a stem cell transplant for acute myeloid leukemia, so the T cells may come from the graft donor.

This clonotype was counted only a few times. The V gene is TRBV11-2, the J gene TRBJ2-2; D might be TRBD1 or TRBD2, each matching 6 bases. The germline V gene encodes CDR1 SGHAT and CDR2 FQNNGV. The CDR3 is 19 amino acids. Between the trimmed V and J ends, which lost 3 bases and 3 bases, there was a span of 23 bases. As DNA, the CDR3 is TGTGCCAGCAGCTTCCCCAGGGGATGGGGGAGGATAGACACCGGGGAGCTGTTTTTT. It encodes CASSFPRGWGRIDTGELFF.

This clonotype was seen repeatedly, ten times or more. The rearrangement joins TRBV12-3 or TRBV12-4 to TRBJ2-7; 7 bases are shared with TRBD2. Trimming at V came to 1 base and at J to 3 bases, leaving 0 bases not matched to a gene. The CDR3 is 13 amino acids. The CDR3: CASSLGGGYEQYV. CDR3 bases: TGTGCCAGCAGTTTAGGCGGGGGCTACGAGCAGTACGTC.

This chain uses TRBV29-1 with TRBJ2-3; perhaps TRBD2 as D (5 bases). Germline CDR1 SQVTM, CDR2 ANQGSEA. Trimming took off 5 bases at V and 2 bases at J, with 20 bases between the two ends. This CDR3 has 16 residues. This CDR3 is CSVMGGWTDYTDTQYF. CDR3 coding DNA: TGCAGCGTTATGGGCGGGTGGACCGACTACACAGATACGCAGTATTTT.

The J gene is TRBJ2-3, the V gene TRBV12-3 or TRBV12-4; TRBD1 matches 8 bases. V lost 0 bases and J lost 4; bases outside the gene matches: 3. This CDR3 comprises 15 residues. The CDR3 here is CASSLADRDADTQYF. In DNA form, the CDR3 reads TGTGCCAGCAGTTTAGCGGACAGGGATGCAGATACGCAGTATTTT.

This clonotype was found many times. This chain joins TRBV20-1 and TRBJ1-2, with a tentative D call TRBD1 (6 bases). This CDR3 contains 13 residues. The germline CDR1 and CDR2 sequences are DFQATT and SNEGSKA (reference sequence). V lost 3 bases and J 2 bases, leaving 10 bases between the germline ends. The CDR3 reads CSASSGTNYGYTF. The DNA of the CDR3 is TGCAGTGCTAGTTCCGGGACAAACTATGGCTACACCTTC.

This clonotype was picked up a small number of times. This sequence joins TRBV7-3 and TRBJ2-2; 7 bases line up with TRBD2. The CDR3 consists of 16 residues. V trimming: 2 bases; J trimming: 2 bases; junction bases outside the gene matches: 5. Germline CDR1 SGHTA, CDR2 FQGTGA. For the CDR3, the DNA is TGTGCCAGCAGCTTAGGGGAGGGTTCCAACACCGGGGAGCTGTTTTTT. Amino acids: CASSLGEGSNTGELFF.

The chain couples TRBV20-1 to TRBJ2-5; maybe TRBD1 (5 bases). Germline V gene data show CDR1 as DFQATT and CDR2 as SNEGSKA (reference sequence). V dropped 4 bases and J dropped 2 bases, with 14 bases sitting between them. The CDR3 extends over 14 amino acids. The CDR3 DNA reads TGCAGTGCTAATTCCCTGGCAGGGCAAGAGACCCAGTACTTC. Translated: CSANSLAGQETQYF.

The rearrangement links TRBV20-1 to TRBJ2-1, with D possibly matching TRBD2 (6 bases). V was cut by 3 bases and J by 12 bases, with 15 bases left in between. The CDR3 contains 12 residues. Germline lookup yields CDR1 DFQATT and CDR2 SNEGSKA (reference sequence). The DNA of the CDR3 is TGCAGTGCTAGCGAGCGGGCACTTGGGCAGTTCTTC. Amino acid sequence: CSASERALGQFF.

V gene TRBV5-1 combines with J gene TRBJ1-1; D unclear. Germline V gives CDR1 SGHRS, CDR2 YFSETQ. V lost 3 bases and J 0 bases, leaving 12 bases between the germline ends. The CDR3 spans 15 residues. The CDR3 coding sequence is TGCGCCAGCAGCTCATCGCTAGTCATGAACACTGAAGCTTTCTTT. Its translation: CASSSSLVMNTEAFF.

With regard to this clonotype: A much larger clone is a single base away; this may be a read error. This chain uses TRBV5-1 with TRBJ2-3, with D possibly matching TRBD2 (6 bases). Per the germline V gene, CDR1 is SGHRS and CDR2 is YFSETQ. This CDR3 region has 14 residues. V was pared by 6 bases and J by 1 base, with 12 bases between. The CDR3: CASTGGVRTDTQYF. In DNA form, the CDR3 reads TGCGCCAGCACCGGCGGGGTCCGCACAGATACGCAGTATTTT.

Notes on this clonotype: In this CDR3 the conserved last residue, phenylalanine or tryptophan, is missing, so a read error is likely. V is TRBV15 and J is TRBJ1-1; 8 nucleotides line up with TRBD1. Germline V gene data show CDR1 as LNHNV and CDR2 as YYDKDF (reference sequence). The CDR3 extends over 18 amino acids. J was trimmed by 3 bases and V by 3 bases; bases with no gene match: 15. CDR3 nucleotides: TGTGCCACCAGCAGGACCGTCGACAGGGGTCGGGGGGACACTGAAGCTTTCTGT. Translating gives CATSRTVDRGRGDTEAFC.

This chain links TRBV7-2 with TRBJ1-6, with D unresolved. Germline V CDR1 and CDR2: SGHTA, FQGNSA. Trimming removed 4 bases at V and 6 bases at J, with 7 bases between. This CDR3 has 13 amino acids. The CDR3: CASSWRFNSPLHF. The CDR3 coding sequence is TGTGCCAGCAGCTGGAGGTTTAATTCACCCCTCCACTTT.

This clonotype was recorded a few times. The V gene is TRBV7-3, the J gene TRBJ2-2; 11 bases are a match to TRBD2. The CDR3 covers 15 residues. Germline V lookup: CDR1 SGHTA, CDR2 FQGTGA. V was pared by 6 bases and J by 4 bases, with 4 bases of the junction left unmatched. The CDR3 sequence: CASRLAGVGTGELFF. The CDR3 DNA follows: TGTGCCAGCAGACTAGCGGGAGTCGGCACCGGGGAGCTGTTTTTT.

At least ten counts were recorded for this clonotype. The chain has TRBV5-1 and TRBJ2-2; D gene unclear. The CDR3 contains 14 residues. Germline-derived CDR1 and CDR2 are SGHRS and YFSETQ. The V and J ends lost 7 bases and 3 bases respectively, with 13 bases between them. The CDR3 protein is CASYHGVDTGELFF. The CDR3 coding sequence is TGCGCCAGCTACCACGGAGTCGACACCGGGGAGCTGTTTTTT.

This clonotype was seen repeatedly, ten times or more. J is TRBJ2-2 and V is TRBV24-1; D uncertain. The CDR3 sequence is 14 residues long. The ends were cut back, 1 base at V and 3 bases at J, with 5 bases in the middle. CDR1 is KGHDR and CDR2 is SFDVKD in the germline V gene. DNA for the CDR3: TGTGCCACCAGTGATTTTACGGACACCGGGGAGCTGTTTTTT. Amino acid sequence: CATSDFTDTGELFF.

This clonotype was seen only a few times. The chain recombines TRBV20-1 with TRBJ2-3; no definite D call. Per the germline V gene, CDR1 is DFQATT and CDR2 is SNEGSKA (reference sequence). V gave up 3 bases and J gave up 1 base, with 8 bases separating them. This CDR3 region has 13 residues. CDR3 protein: CSARAVGTDTQYF. DNA of the CDR3: TGCAGTGCTAGGGCCGTAGGCACAGATACGCAGTATTTT.

This clonotype has a count of ten or more. This chain joins TRBV10-3 and TRBJ2-7, with D unclear. The V end lost 2 bases, the J end lost 8 bases, and 13 bases lay between the germline ends. In germline, CDR1 is ENHRY, CDR2 SYGVKD. There are 13 residues in the CDR3. The CDR3 here is CAISEAQATQQYV. CDR3 nucleotide sequence: TGTGCCATCAGTGAGGCTCAGGCTACCCAGCAGTACGTC.

At least ten counts were recorded for this clonotype. The genes are TRBV6-5 and TRBJ2-1; the D gene is possibly TRBD2 (7 bases). Germline-derived CDR1 and CDR2 are MNHEY and SVGAGI. Trimming left V 5 bases short and J 4 bases short, with 15 bases between. The CDR3 spans 15 residues. CDR3 sequence reads: CASSRGGLVYNEQFF. DNA for the CDR3: TGTGCCAGCAGTAGGGGGGGGCTGGTATACAATGAGCAGTTCTTC.

The table lists this clonotype with a few counts. The chain uses TRBV6-5 and TRBJ1-4, with D possibly TRBD1 on 5 matching bases. Trimming left V 2 bases short and J 8 bases short, with 12 bases between. This CDR3 region has 14 residues. Per the germline V gene, CDR1 is MNHEY and CDR2 is SVGAGI. Here the CDR3 reads CASSYGGKGEKLFF. The CDR3 DNA follows: TGTGCCAGCAGTTACGGAGGGAAGGGGGAAAAACTGTTTTTT.